What follows are 25 T cell receptor beta chains derived from one specimen sequenced in a study of T-cell reconstitution after alpha-beta-depleted transplantation in children. Preparing the TCRbeta library involved the use of unique molecular identifiers. TCRdb processed the PCR reads anew with MiXCR; each CDR3 protein has one entry. The repertoire includes more than 400,000 distinct CDR3 sequences, 43% of them detected once, and under 35% sits in the top ten. Specimen: PBMCs, collected before TCRalphabeta/CD19-depleted stem cell transplant. The receptors originated from a girl aged 2 to 10 with aplastic anemia, due to receive a stem cell transplant.

This clonotype was observed a few times. V gene TRBV7-9 combines with J gene TRBJ2-7; 8 positions agree with TRBD1. Germline trimming cut 3 bases from V and 6 bases from J; bases unmatched to any gene: 13. Germline CDR1 SEHNR, CDR2 FQNEAQ (reference sequence). The length of the CDR3 is 16 residues. The CDR3 loop is CASSLGQTGASFEQYF. In DNA, the CDR3 is TGTGCCAGCAGCTTGGGCCAGACAGGGGCCTCTTTCGAGCAGTACTTC.

This chain links TRBV20-1 with TRBJ2-7; weak D call: TRBD2 (6 bases). This CDR3 has 12 amino acids. Deletions cut 5 bases from V and 4 bases from J, with 12 bases between. Germline V CDR1 and CDR2: DFQATT, SNEGSKA (reference sequence). As DNA, the CDR3 is TGCAGTGCTGGACTACGAGGTTACGAGCAGTACTTC. Amino acids: CSAGLRGYEQYF.

In its sample, this clonotype was seen many times. This sequence joins TRBV27 and TRBJ2-1; 8 bases map to TRBD2. Trimming cost V 5 bases and J 2 bases; bases outside gene matches: 20. CDR1 is MNHEY, CDR2 SMNVEV, per germline (reference sequence). This CDR3 contains 20 residues. CDR3 sequence (DNA): TGTGCCAGCAGTCCTTTTGCGGGAGGAACCAAAATAACCGCCTACAATGAGCAGTTCTTC. Residues: CASSPFAGGTKITAYNEQFF.

The chain couples TRBV20-1 to TRBJ2-1; 12 nucleotides match TRBD2. Germline assignment: CDR1 DFQATT and CDR2 SNEGSKA (reference sequence). CDR3 length equals 15 residues. After removal of 3 bases from V and 8 bases from J, the junction contained 8 bases not matched to a gene. CDR3 sequence: CSASRPSGRGYEQFF. The CDR3 bases are TGCAGTGCTAGCAGGCCTAGCGGGAGGGGATATGAGCAGTTCTTC.

In its sample, this clonotype was seen a few times. This sequence joins TRBV12-3 or TRBV12-4 and TRBJ1-5, with a tentative D call TRBD1 (6 bases). The CDR3 length is 15 residues. The germline V and J ends were trimmed by 1 base and 6 bases, with 13 bases remaining between them. The CDR3 bases are TGTGCCAGCAGTTTAGGGGGGGCGCTCTCTCAGCCCCAGCATTTT. The encoded protein is CASSLGGALSQPQHF.

The chain has TRBV7-9 and TRBJ2-3; TRBD2 might be the D (6 bases). With 3 bases removed from V and 0 bases from J, the gap between germline ends came to 16 bases. This CDR3 is 17 amino acids long. Germline V gene sequence: CDR1 SEHNR, CDR2 FQNEAQ (reference sequence). The DNA of the CDR3 is TGTGCCAGCAGCTTCGGACCGGGACTCCAAAGCACAGATACGCAGTATTTT. Encoded protein: CASSFGPGLQSTDTQYF.

The chain links TRBV5-1 to TRBJ2-1; TRBD2 aligns across 12 bases. The CDR3 has 16 residues. Germline V gene lookup returns CDR1 SGHRS and CDR2 YFSETQ. V shed 3 bases, J shed 7 bases, and the junction held 8 bases outside the gene matches. CDR3 DNA sequence: TGCGCCAGCAGCTCGACTAGCGGGAGTTCAGGGAATGAGCAGTTCTTC. This translates into CASSSTSGSSGNEQFF.

This clonotype was found a few times. The CDR3 DNA reads as TGTGCCAGCAGCTTGGAGAAGGCTCCCTCCTACGAGCAGTACTTC. It translates to CASSLEKAPSYEQYF. This chain connects TRBV7-2 to TRBJ2-7, with D hard to call. CDR3 length: 15 amino acids. Trimming shortened V by 3 bases and J by 0 bases, and 12 bases separated the two germline ends. The germline CDR1 and CDR2 sequences are SGHTA and FQGNSA. Using reference TRBV7-2 and TRBJ2-7 for the parts outside the CDR3, the full variable domain is GAGVSQSPSNKVTEKGKDVELRCDPISGHTALYWYRQSLGQGLEFLIYFQGNSAPDKSGLPSDRFSAERTGGSVSTLTIQRTQQEDSAVYLCASSLEKAPSYEQYFGPGTRLTVT.

The chain has TRBV11-2 and TRBJ2-7; D is possibly TRBD1 (5 bases). The CDR3 covers 16 residues. Trimming pared 1 base from V and 5 bases from J, leaving 18 bases between. Germline V gene sequence: CDR1 SGHAT, CDR2 FQNNGV. The CDR3 is CASSLVWWGRADEQYF. The CDR3 DNA follows: TGTGCCAGCAGCTTAGTTTGGTGGGGCAGGGCCGACGAGCAGTACTTC.

This clonotype was detected ten times or more. The V call is TRBV6-5, the J call TRBJ2-7; 10 nucleotides match TRBD1. With V trimmed by 6 bases and J by 2 bases, 7 bases remained unmatched. The CDR3 extends over 15 amino acids. Germline V gene sequence: CDR1 MNHEY, CDR2 SVGAGI. This CDR3 is CASRTGQGGAYEQYF. In DNA, the CDR3 is TGTGCCAGCAGAACCGGACAGGGGGGAGCCTACGAGCAGTACTTC.

The chain recombines TRBV7-9 with TRBJ1-1, with D unresolved. Trimming pared 3 bases from V and 6 bases from J, leaving 8 bases between. CDR1 is SEHNR and CDR2 is FQNEAQ in the germline V gene (reference sequence). There are 12 residues in the CDR3. Written as DNA, the CDR3 is TGTGCCAGCAGCTTGGGTTTGGCTGAAGCTTTCTTT. As protein: CASSLGLAEAFF.

This clonotype was counted between two and nine times. The chain recombines TRBV10-3 with TRBJ2-4; possibly TRBD2 for D (6 bases). CDR1 and CDR2 from the germline V gene are ENHRY and SYGVKD. Trimming took 4 bases from V and 11 from J, leaving 21 bases between them. The CDR3 sequence is 15 residues long. The CDR3: CAISGIYWSGTFQYF. CDR3 nucleotides: TGTGCCATCAGTGGGATTTATTGGTCAGGGACTTTTCAGTACTTC.

V and J are TRBV20-1 and TRBJ2-1, with D tentatively TRBD2 (6 bases). The CDR3 length is 12 residues. The V gene's germline CDR1 is DFQATT and CDR2 SNEGSKA (reference sequence). V was clipped by 3 bases and J by 7 bases, with 10 bases between them. For the CDR3, the DNA is TGCAGTGCTAGTCGGGGGACGAATGAGCAGTTCTTC. It encodes CSASRGTNEQFF.

The chain recombines TRBV12-3 or TRBV12-4 with TRBJ1-1; D ambiguous. The CDR3 contains 11 residues. The CDR3 sequence is CAVLGNTEAFF. CDR3 DNA: TGTGCAGTCTTAGGGAACACTGAAGCTTTCTTT.

This clonotype was recorded at least ten times. The chain is built from TRBV6-1 and TRBJ1-2, with TRBD1 matching over 8 bases. The J segment lost 1 base and the V segment lost 4 bases, leaving 2 bases of the junction unmatched. This CDR3 region has 14 residues. CDR1 and CDR2 (germline): MNHNS, SASEGT. The CDR3: CASSGDRFNYGYTF. DNA of the CDR3: TGTGCCAGCAGTGGGGACAGGTTTAACTATGGCTACACCTTC.

J is TRBJ2-7 and V is TRBV7-2; no clear D. The V end was cut by 5 bases, the J end by 6 bases, with 8 bases between. Per germline, CDR1 SGHTA and CDR2 FQGNSA. This CDR3 comprises 11 residues. CDR3: CASSPRAEQYF. The CDR3 DNA sequence: TGTGCCAGCAGCCCTAGAGCCGAGCAGTACTTC.

This clonotype was counted ten times or more. CDR3 sequence: CSAEPPGVTYNEQFF. In nucleotides, the CDR3 is TGCAGTGCTGAGCCCCCGGGCGTCACCTACAATGAGCAGTTCTTC. The rearrangement joins TRBV20-1 to TRBJ2-1; no clear D. The V gene lost 5 bases and the J gene lost 2 bases, with 16 bases spanning the gap. Germline CDR1 DFQATT, CDR2 SNEGSKA (reference sequence). The CDR3 is 15 residues long.

In this sample, this clonotype turned up a few times. This chain links TRBV20-1 with TRBJ1-5; no clear D. V lost 2 bases and J lost 1, with 15 bases in between. Germline CDR1 DFQATT, CDR2 SNEGSKA (reference sequence). The CDR3 extends over 16 amino acids. CDR3 nucleotide sequence: TGCAGTGCTAGACCCGGCCGGGCAGCCAGCAATCAGCCCCAGCATTTT. Translated: CSARPGRAASNQPQHF.

The rearrangement links TRBV6-1 to TRBJ1-6; 9 nucleotides agree with TRBD1. The CDR3 is 13 amino acids. Losses at the gene ends were 11 bases for V and 8 bases for J; bases not matched to a gene: 7. Germline V gene data show CDR1 as MNHNS and CDR2 as SASEGT. The CDR3 nucleotides read TGTGCCTGCCGGGACAGGGCTGATTCACCCCTCCACTTT. Its translation is CACRDRADSPLHF.

V usage is TRBV2 and J usage is TRBJ2-7; TRBD1 matches 7 bases. In germline, CDR1 is SNHLY, CDR2 FYNNEI. There are 13 residues in the CDR3. The V and J ends lost 8 bases and 2 bases, in that order; junction bases with no gene match: 6. CDR3: CASRQGLAYEQYF. The CDR3 DNA is TGTGCCAGCCGACAGGGTCTGGCCTACGAGCAGTACTTC.

This clonotype turned up a few times. The chain links TRBV6-2 or TRBV6-3 to TRBJ2-1; D is unresolved. The germline V gene encodes CDR1 MNHEY and CDR2 SVGEGT. V was trimmed by 6 bases and J by 7 bases, leaving 13 bases between them. The length of the CDR3 is 13 residues. CDR3 sequence (DNA): TGTGCCAGCAGCTACGCCGCGGCGAATGAGCAGTTCTTC. Its protein product is CASSYAAANEQFF.

As to this clonotype: The junction shows a germline mismatch at one end, possibly a read error. The CDR3 DNA follows: TGTGCCAGCAGCCCCGGGACTAGCGGCCCCGGAGCCTACAATGAGCAGTTCTTC. This codes for CASSPGTSGPGAYNEQFF. This sequence joins TRBV4-1 and TRBJ2-1; the match to TRBD2 covers 11 bases. This CDR3 region has 18 residues. Germline CDR1 MGHRA, CDR2 YSYEKL.

This clonotype was seen many times. The junction differs from germline at one of its ends, possibly a read error. The J gene is TRBJ2-7, the V gene TRBV7-9; no clear D. Germline CDR1 reads SEHNR; CDR2 reads FQNEAQ (reference sequence). The CDR3 is 11 residues long. The CDR3 reads CASSLLDEQYF. The CDR3 DNA follows: TGCGCCAGCAGCTTGTTGGACGAGCAGTACTTC.

This clonotype has a handful of counts. The genes are TRBV28 and TRBJ2-3; D is ambiguous. CDR1 is MDHEN, CDR2 SYDVKM, per germline. This CDR3 contains 14 residues. Trimming removed 4 bases from V and 1 base from J, with 9 bases in between. The CDR3 sequence is CASSSGPRTDTQYF. CDR3 coding DNA: TGTGCCAGCAGTTCCGGACCACGCACAGATACGCAGTATTTT.

This clonotype appeared many times. CDR3 amino acids: CASRTGTGVYYEAFF. The CDR3 nucleotides are TGTGCCAGCAGAACCGGGACAGGGGTTTACTATGAAGCTTTCTTT. This chain uses TRBV6-1 with TRBJ1-1; 10 nucleotides match TRBD1. The germline V gene encodes CDR1 MNHNS and CDR2 SASEGT. This CDR3 is 15 amino acids long. The V and J ends lost 6 bases and 7 bases, in that order; junction bases with no gene match: 11.